This T cell receptor beta chain was sequenced in a study of Tregs in tolerant kidney transplant recipients (dated by TCRdb to 2018 to 2020). About the full investigation: The study applied TCRbeta sequencing to find donor-specific regulatory T cells before combined kidney and bone marrow transplantation and then followed those same cells after transplant. TCRbeta repertoire sequencing was used in 3 healthy controls to compare several methods for expanding Tregs specific for an allogeneic donor. The study at large found these results: Biological reproducibility was not directly assessed, although technical replication error appeared to be minimal. Expanding Tregs with activated donor B cells appeared to identify the most biologically relevant and donor-specific TCRbeta repertoire. Because only a small number of patients were included, the study had limitations, and the results will need to be validated in larger populations as well as under other immunosuppression protocols.

Thawed PBMCs were FACS-sorted into unstimulated Tregs (CD4+CD25+CD127-), CD4+ non-Tregs (CD4+CD25-), CD4 cells and CD8 cells. Blood from healthy controls was obtained either from healthy volunteers or as purchased buffy coats. Healthy control blood was separated into PBMCs by Ficoll density gradient and cryopreserved, and patient PBMCs were collected both before and after transplant. Relative to germline, V is missing 3 bases and J is missing 1 base, with 2 bases of the junction outside any gene match. From the germline V gene (reference sequence), CDR1 is SGHKS and CDR2 is YYEKEE. Including the terminal cysteine and phenylalanine, the CDR3 comprises 14 residues. Only the CDR3 DNA stays, 42 bases, in frame from base 1. Note on this clone: Its target antigen remains unknown. Base-call qualities are not available, and no considerably larger clone is one nucleotide away.

For TCRbeta CDR3 sequencing, genomic DNA from the sorted cells was extracted using the QIAGEN DNeasy Blood and Tissue Kit. High-throughput TCRbeta CDR3 sequencing was carried out commercially through immunoSEQ, with PCR amplification with bias correction and internal controls included. As for the authors' bioinformatics: Unique productive TCRbeta sequences were defined by CDR3 nucleotide sequence where primers matched, and otherwise by CDR3 amino acid sequence together with Vbeta and Jbeta genes. Sorting error was corrected by removing sequences shared between sorted populations at a frequency ratio of 2:1 or less, and the remaining shared sequences were assigned to the higher population. Sequences were defined as donor-reactive when expanded at least 5-fold in CFSE-low cells versus unstimulated cells and present at a frequency of at least 0.01% in CFSE-low cells. Repertoire divergence was quantified by Jensen-Shannon divergence calculated from the top 100 TCRbeta sequences ranked by frequency. For any sample with multiple sequencing runs, sorting error was corrected in each run separately before the runs were pooled. TCRdb mirrors the immuneACCESS table, restricted to in-frame sequences. Some clones are absent from its copies; in checked studies, under half trace to an unresolved V gene, and the reason for the others is unknown. That table supplies the V and J calls and clone size; D and trimming were determined from the DNA. The sample yields just over 15,000 clones; approximately 92% were counted once. The biggest ten clones account for 10% to 15% of the sample.

The TCR sequence derives from a human donor in good health. Sequencing was performed on CD8+ T cells from blood. This receptor chain uses TRBV5-5 and TRBJ2-7, with 9 middle bases fitting TRBD1. In nucleotides, the sequence is TGTGCCAGCAGCTCCGGGACAGGGTCCTACGAGCAGTACTTC. Translated, it reads CASSSGTGSYEQYF.